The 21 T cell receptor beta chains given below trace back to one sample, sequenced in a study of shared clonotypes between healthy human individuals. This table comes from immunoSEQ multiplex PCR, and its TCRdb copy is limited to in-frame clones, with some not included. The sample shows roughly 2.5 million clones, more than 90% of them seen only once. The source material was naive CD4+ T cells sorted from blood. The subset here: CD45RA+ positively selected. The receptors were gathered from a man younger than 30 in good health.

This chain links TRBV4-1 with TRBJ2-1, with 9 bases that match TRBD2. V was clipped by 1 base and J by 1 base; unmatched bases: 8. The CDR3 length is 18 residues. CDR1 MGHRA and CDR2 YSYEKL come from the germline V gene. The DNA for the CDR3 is TGCGCCAGCAGCCAAGCTACACGACTAGCGGAATCCTACAATGAGCAGTTCTTC. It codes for CASSQATRLAESYNEQFF.

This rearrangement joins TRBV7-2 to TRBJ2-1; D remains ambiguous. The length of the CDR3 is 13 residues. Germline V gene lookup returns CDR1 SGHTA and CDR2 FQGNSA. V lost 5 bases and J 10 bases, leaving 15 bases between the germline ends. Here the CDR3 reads CASSRVFGGEQFF. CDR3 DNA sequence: TGTGCCAGCAGCCGGGTGTTTGGTGGAGAGCAGTTCTTC.

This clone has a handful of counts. CDR3 sequence reads: CASSLDPVRGDTQYF. The CDR3, as DNA: TGTGCCAGCAGCTTGGATCCAGTAAGGGGAGATACGCAGTATTTT. V usage is TRBV5-4 and J usage is TRBJ2-3, with TRBD1 as a possible D gene (5 bases). Germline V gene sequence: CDR1 SGHNT, CDR2 YYREEE (reference sequence). V gave up 0 bases and J gave up 5 bases, with 13 bases separating them. CDR3 length equals 15 residues.

The CDR3 loop is CASSYSMGTGGYTF. The DNA for the CDR3 is TGTGCCAGCAGTTACTCGATGGGGACGGGTGGCTACACCTTC. This chain joins TRBV6-5 and TRBJ1-2; the D gene is possibly TRBD1 (5 bases). Trimming removed 0 bases at V and 7 bases at J, with 12 bases between. The CDR3 has 14 amino acids. Per germline, CDR1 MNHEY and CDR2 SVGAGI.

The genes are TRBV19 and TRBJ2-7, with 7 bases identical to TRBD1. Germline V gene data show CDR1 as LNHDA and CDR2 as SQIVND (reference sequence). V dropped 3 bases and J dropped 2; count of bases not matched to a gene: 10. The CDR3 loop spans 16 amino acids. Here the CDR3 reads CASSIRGQQATYEQYF. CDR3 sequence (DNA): TGTGCCAGTAGTATCAGGGGACAGCAAGCGACCTACGAGCAGTACTTC. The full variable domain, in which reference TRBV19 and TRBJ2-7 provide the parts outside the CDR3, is DGGITQSPKYLFRKEGQNVTLSCEQNLNHDAMYWYRQDPGQGLRLIYYSQIVNDFQKGDIAEGYSVSREKKESFPLTVTSAQKNPTAFYLCASSIRGQQATYEQYFGPGTRLTVT.

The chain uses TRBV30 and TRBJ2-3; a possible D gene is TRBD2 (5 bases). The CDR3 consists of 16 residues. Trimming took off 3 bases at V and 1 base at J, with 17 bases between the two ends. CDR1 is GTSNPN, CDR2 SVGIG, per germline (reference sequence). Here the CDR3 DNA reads TGTGCCTGGAGCCTTGGACTCAGACGGGGCACAGATACGCAGTATTTT. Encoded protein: CAWSLGLRRGTDTQYF.

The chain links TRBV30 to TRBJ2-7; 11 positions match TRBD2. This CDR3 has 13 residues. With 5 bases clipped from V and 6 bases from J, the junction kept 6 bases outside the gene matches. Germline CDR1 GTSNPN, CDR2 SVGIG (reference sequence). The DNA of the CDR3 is TGTGCCTGGGAACTAGCGGGAGTTTCCGAGCAGTACTTC. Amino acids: CAWELAGVSEQYF.

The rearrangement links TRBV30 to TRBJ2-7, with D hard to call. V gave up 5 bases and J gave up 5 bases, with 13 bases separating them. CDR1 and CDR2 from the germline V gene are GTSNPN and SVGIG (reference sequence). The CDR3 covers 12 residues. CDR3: CAWAARGDEQYF. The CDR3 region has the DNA TGTGCCTGGGCCGCCCGAGGTGACGAGCAGTACTTC.

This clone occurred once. The CDR3 region is CASSLSGVAGYTF. CDR3 coding DNA: TGTGCCAGCAGCTTGTCAGGGGTGGCCGGCTACACCTTC. The rearrangement links TRBV5-4 to TRBJ1-2, with D perhaps TRBD1 (6 bases). Looked up from germline, CDR1 is SGHNT and CDR2 is YYREEE (reference sequence). V gave up 1 base and J gave up 8 bases, with 12 bases separating them. CDR3 size: 13 residues. The entire variable domain, with the rest obtained from reference TRBV5-4 and TRBJ1-2, is as follows: ETGVTQSPTHLIKTRGQQVTLRCSSQSGHNTVSWYQQALGQGPQFIFQYYREEENGRGNFPPRFSGLQFPNYSSELNVNALELDDSALYLCASSLSGVAGYTFGSGTRLTVV.

The chain's CDR3 is CATRGFGELFF. The CDR3 nucleotides are TGTGCCACGAGGGGCTTCGGGGAGCTGTTTTTT. The chain is built from TRBV25-1 and TRBJ2-2; D may correspond to TRBD1 or TRBD2 (5 bases each). This CDR3 region has 11 residues. CDR1 is MGHDK and CDR2 is SYGVNS in the germline V gene. V was trimmed by 10 bases and J by 7 bases, leaving 10 bases between them.

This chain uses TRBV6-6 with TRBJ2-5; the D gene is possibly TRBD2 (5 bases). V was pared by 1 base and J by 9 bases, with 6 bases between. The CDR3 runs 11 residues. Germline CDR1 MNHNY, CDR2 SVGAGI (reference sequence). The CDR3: CASSYWGAQYF. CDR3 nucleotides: TGTGCCAGCAGTTACTGGGGAGCCCAGTACTTC.

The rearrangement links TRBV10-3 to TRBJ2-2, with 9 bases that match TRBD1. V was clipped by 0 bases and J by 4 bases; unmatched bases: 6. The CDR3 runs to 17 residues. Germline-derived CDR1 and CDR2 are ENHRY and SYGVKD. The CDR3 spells CAISESFVTGGTGELFF. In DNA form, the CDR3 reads TGTGCCATCAGTGAGTCGTTTGTGACAGGGGGCACCGGGGAGCTGTTTTTT.

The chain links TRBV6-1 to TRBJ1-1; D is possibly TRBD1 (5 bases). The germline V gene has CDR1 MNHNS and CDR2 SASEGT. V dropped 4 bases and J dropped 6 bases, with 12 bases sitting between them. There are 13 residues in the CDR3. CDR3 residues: CASSGQNAAEAFF. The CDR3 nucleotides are TGTGCCAGCAGTGGACAGAACGCCGCTGAAGCTTTCTTT.

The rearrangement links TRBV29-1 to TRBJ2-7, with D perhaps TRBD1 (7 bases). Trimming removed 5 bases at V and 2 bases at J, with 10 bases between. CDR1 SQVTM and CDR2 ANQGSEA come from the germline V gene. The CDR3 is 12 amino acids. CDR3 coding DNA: TGCAGCGTTCGCAGGGGGGCCTACGAGCAGTACTTC. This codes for CSVRRGAYEQYF.

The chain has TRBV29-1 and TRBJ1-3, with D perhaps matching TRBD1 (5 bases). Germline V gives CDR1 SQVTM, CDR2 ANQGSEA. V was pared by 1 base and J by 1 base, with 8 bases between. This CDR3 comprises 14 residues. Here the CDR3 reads CSVEAEGSGNTIYF. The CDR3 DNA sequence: TGCAGCGTTGAAGCGGAGGGGTCTGGAAACACCATATATTTT.

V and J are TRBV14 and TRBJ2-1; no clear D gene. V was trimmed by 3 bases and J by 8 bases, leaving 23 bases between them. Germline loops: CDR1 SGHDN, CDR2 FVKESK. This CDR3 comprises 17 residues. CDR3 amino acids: CASSQASSFGFWDEQFF. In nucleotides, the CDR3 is TGTGCCAGCAGCCAGGCCTCTAGTTTCGGCTTTTGGGATGAGCAGTTCTTC.

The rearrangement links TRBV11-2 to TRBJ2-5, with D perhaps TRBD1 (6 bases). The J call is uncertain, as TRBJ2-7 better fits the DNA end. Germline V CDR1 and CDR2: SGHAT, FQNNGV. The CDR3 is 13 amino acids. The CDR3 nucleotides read TGTGCCAGCAGCCTGGACAGCTTCTACGAGCAGTACTTC. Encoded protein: CASSLDSFYEQYF.

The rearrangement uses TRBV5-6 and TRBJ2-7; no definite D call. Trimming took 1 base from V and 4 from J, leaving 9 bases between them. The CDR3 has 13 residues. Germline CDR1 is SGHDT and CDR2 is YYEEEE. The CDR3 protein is CASSLPGNYEQYF. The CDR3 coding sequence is TGTGCCAGCAGCTTGCCTGGTAATTACGAGCAGTACTTC.

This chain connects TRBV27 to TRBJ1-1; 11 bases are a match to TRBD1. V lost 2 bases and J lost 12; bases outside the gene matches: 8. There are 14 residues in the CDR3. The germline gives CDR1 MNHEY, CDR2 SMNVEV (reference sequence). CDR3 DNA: TGTGCCAGCAGTTTAAGGACAGGGGGCGAAAAAACTTTCTTT. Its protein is CASSLRTGGEKTFF.

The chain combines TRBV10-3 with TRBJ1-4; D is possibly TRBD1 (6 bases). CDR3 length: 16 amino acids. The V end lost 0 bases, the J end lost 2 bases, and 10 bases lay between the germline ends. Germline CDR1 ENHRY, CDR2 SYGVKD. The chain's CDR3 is CAISESVGQTNEKLFF. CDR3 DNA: TGTGCCATCAGTGAGTCGGTCGGACAGACTAATGAAAAACTGTTTTTT.

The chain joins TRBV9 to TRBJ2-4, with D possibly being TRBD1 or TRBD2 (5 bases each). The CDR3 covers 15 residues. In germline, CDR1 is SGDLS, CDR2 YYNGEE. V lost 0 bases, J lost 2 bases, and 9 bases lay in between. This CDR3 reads CASSVDWGTKNIQYF. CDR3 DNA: TGTGCCAGCAGCGTAGATTGGGGGACCAAAAACATTCAGTACTTC. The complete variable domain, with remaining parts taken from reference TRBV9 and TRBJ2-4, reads DSGVTQTPKHLITATGQRVTLRCSPRSGDLSVYWYQQSLDQGLQFLIQYYNGEERAKGNILERFSAQQFPDLHSELNLSSLELGDSALYFCASSVDWGTKNIQYFGAGTRLSVL.